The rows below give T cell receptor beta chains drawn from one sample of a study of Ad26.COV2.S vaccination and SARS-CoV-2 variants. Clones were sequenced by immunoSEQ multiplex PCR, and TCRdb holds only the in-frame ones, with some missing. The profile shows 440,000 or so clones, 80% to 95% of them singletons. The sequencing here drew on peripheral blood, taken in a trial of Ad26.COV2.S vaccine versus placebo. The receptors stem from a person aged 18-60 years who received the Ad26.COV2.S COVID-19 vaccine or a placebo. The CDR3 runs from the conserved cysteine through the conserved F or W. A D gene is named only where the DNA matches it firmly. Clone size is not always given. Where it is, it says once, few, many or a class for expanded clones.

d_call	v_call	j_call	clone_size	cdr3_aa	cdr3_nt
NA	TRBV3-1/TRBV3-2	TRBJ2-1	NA	CASSLNLGTYNEQFF	TGTGCCAGCAGTCTCAACCTAGGGACCTACAATGAGCAGTTCTTC
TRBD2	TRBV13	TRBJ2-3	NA	CASSYSGTGDTQYF	TGTGCCAGCAGCTATAGCGGGACGGGAGATACGCAGTATTTT
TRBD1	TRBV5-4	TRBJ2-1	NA	CASSTGQGAGNEQFF	TGTGCCAGCAGCACGGGACAGGGGGCTGGAAATGAGCAGTTCTTC
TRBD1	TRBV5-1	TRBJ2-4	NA	CASTYNRGVRAKNIQYF	TGCGCCAGCACCTACAACAGGGGGGTAAGGGCCAAAAACATTCAGTACTTC
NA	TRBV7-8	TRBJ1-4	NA	CASSLDLGWGKLFF	TGTGCCAGCAGCTTAGATCTGGGGTGGGGGAAACTGTTTTTT
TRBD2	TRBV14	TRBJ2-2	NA	CASSFPGLAGTGELFF	TGTGCCAGCAGCTTTCCGGGACTAGCGGGTACCGGGGAGCTGTTTTTT
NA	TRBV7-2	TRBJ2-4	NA	CASSLIGIQYF	TGTGCCAGCAGCTTAATTGGCATTCAGTACTTC
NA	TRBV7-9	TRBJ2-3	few	CASSFSQHTDTQYF	TGTGCCAGCAGCTTTAGTCAGCACACAGATACGCAGTATTTT
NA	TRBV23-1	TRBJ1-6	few	CASTQGHSPLHF	TGCGCCAGCACACAGGGACATTCACCCCTCCACTTT
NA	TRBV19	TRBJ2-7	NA	CASSIGGGRREQYF	TGTGCCAGTAGTATAGGAGGGGGGCGCAGGGAGCAGTACTTC
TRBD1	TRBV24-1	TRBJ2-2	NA	CAAGQGANTGELFF	TGTGCCGCGGGACAGGGTGCGAACACCGGGGAGCTGTTTTTT
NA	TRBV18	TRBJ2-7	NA	CASSPQLAAGYEQYF	TGTGCCAGCTCACCACAGTTGGCAGCCGGATACGAGCAGTACTTC
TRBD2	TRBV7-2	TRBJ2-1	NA	CASSLRGLAGAEQFF	TGTGCCAGCAGCTTGAGGGGACTAGCGGGAGCAGAGCAGTTCTTC
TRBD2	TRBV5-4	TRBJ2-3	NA	CASSPIAGVRDTQYF	TGTGCCAGCAGCCCTATAGCGGGAGTTAGAGATACGCAGTATTTT
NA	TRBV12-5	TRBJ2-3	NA	CASGLGNGRDTQYF	TGTGCTAGTGGTTTGGGGAACGGGAGAGATACGCAGTATTTT
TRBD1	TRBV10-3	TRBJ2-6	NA	CAISEVTGGFTGANVLTF	TGTGCCATCAGTGAGGTGACAGGGGGGTTTACTGGGGCCAACGTCCTGACTTTC
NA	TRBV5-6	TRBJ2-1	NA	CASSSNLQGNEQFF	TGTGCCAGCAGCTCCAACCTACAGGGAAACGAGCAGTTCTTC
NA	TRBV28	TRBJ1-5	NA	CAIGPGQTSNQPQHF	TGTGCCATAGGTCCGGGACAAACTAGCAATCAGCCCCAGCATTTT
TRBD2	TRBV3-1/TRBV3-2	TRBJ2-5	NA	CASSQEGGSGRAWETQYF	TGTGCCAGCAGCCAAGAGGGGGGTAGCGGGAGGGCCTGGGAGACCCAGTACTTC
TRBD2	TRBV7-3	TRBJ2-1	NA	CASSLNSGDYNEQFF	TGTGCCAGCAGCTTAAATAGCGGGGATTACAATGAGCAGTTCTTC
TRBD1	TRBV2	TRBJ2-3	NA	CASSGQGADTQYF	TGTGCCAGCAGCGGACAGGGCGCAGATACGCAGTATTTT
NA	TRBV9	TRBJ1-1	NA	CASSAGNWNTEAFF	TGTGCCAGCAGCGCCGGAAACTGGAACACTGAAGCTTTCTTT
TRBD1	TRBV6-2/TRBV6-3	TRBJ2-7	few	CASSLTGYEQYF	TGTGCCAGCAGTTTGACAGGGTACGAGCAGTACTTC
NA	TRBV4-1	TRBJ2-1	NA	CASSQGSLQFF	TGCGCCAGCAGCCAAGGGTCCCTGCAGTTCTTC
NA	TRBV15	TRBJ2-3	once	CATSMTDTQYF	TGTGCCACCAGCATGACAGATACGCAGTATTTT
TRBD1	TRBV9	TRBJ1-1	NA	CASSGEDRPSAEAFF	TGTGCCAGCAGCGGAGAGGACAGGCCCAGCGCTGAAGCTTTCTTT
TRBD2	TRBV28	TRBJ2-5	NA	CASSSGTSGRETQYF	TGTGCCAGCAGTTCCGGGACTAGCGGGAGGGAGACCCAGTACTTC
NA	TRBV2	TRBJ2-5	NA	CASSALGTRQETQYF	TGTGCCAGCAGCGCCCTTGGGACTCGCCAAGAGACCCAGTACTTC
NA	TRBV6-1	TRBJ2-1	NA	CASSEAQQWIRGEQFF	TGTGCCAGCAGTGAAGCGCAGCAGTGGATAAGGGGTGAGCAGTTCTTC
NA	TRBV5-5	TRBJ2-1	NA	CASSLAVGGTYNEQFF	TGTGCCAGCAGCTTGGCTGTGGGGGGCACGTACAATGAGCAGTTCTTC
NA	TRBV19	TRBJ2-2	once	CASSIVGFTGELFF	TGTGCCAGTAGTATAGTGGGGTTTACCGGGGAGCTGTTTTTT
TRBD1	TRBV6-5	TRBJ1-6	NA	CASRTGGNNSPLHF	TGTGCCTCCCGGACAGGGGGAAATAATTCACCCCTCCACTTT